This T cell receptor beta chain appears in the sequencing data of a study of cytomegalovirus exposure and HLA in healthy donors. Remarks on this clone: Its antigen is undetermined.

Germline V lookup: CDR1 SGHNT, CDR2 YYREEE (reference sequence). The J segment lost 0 bases and the V segment lost 1 base, leaving 8 bases of the junction unmatched. CDR3 size: 18 residues. Both 60 Vbeta primers and 13 Jbeta primers went into the PCR. Generated by immunoSEQ multiplex PCR, the TCRdb table keeps only in-frame clones and is missing some. Of about 92,000 clones listed, 60% to 80% are singletons. As for the donors, each was a healthy bone marrow donor. Findings and limits, study-wide: Roughly uniform depth of sequencing across donors was assumed in presence/absence analyses.

The sequencing input was PBMCs. The source is a man in his fifties in good health and CMV-seropositive. The chain is built from TRBV5-4 and TRBJ2-3, with 10 bases identical to TRBD2. Here the CDR3 DNA reads TGTGCCAGCAGCTTGTTAGCGGGGGGAGCCGCTAGCACAGATACGCAGTATTTT. Amino acid sequence: CASSLLAGGAASTDTQYF.